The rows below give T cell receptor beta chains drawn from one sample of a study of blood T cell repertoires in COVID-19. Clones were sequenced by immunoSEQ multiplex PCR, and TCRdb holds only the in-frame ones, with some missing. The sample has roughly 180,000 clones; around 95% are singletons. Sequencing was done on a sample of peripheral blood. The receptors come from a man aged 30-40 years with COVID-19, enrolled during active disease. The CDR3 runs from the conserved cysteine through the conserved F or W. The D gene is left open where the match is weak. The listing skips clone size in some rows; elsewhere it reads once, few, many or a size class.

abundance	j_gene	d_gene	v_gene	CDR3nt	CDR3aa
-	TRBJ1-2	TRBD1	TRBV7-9	TGTGCCAGCAGCGATAGGGACAGGGGGGACTATGGCTACACCTTC	CASSDRDRGDYGYTF
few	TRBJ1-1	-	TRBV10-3	TGTGCCATCAGTGATTCCGGGGAAGCTTTCTTT	CAISDSGEAFF
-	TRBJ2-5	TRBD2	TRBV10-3	TGTGCCACGTCGACTAGCGGGGATCAGACCCAGTACTTC	CATSTSGDQTQYF
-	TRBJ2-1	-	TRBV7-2	TGTGCCAGCAGGCGACAGAATTTCTACTACAATGAGCAGTTCTTC	CASRRQNFYYNEQFF
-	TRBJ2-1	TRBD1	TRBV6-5	TGTGCCAGCAGTACACAGGGGGCCCTTTACAATGAGCAGTTCTTC	CASSTQGALYNEQFF
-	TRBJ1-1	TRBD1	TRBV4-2	TGTGCCAGCAGCCAAGTGTGGGACAGGGGCCAGAACACTGAAGCTTTCTTT	CASSQVWDRGQNTEAFF
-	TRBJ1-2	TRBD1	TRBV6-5	TGTGCCAGCAGTCGCCCGGACAGGGCGAATGGCTACACCTTC	CASSRPDRANGYTF
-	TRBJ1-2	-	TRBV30	TGTGCCTGGAATCGCAGGGTTGGCTACACCTTC	CAWNRRVGYTF
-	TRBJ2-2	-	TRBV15	TGTGCCACCAGCAGAGGGCGGGGGCCGGTCGGGGAGCTGTTTTTT	CATSRGRGPVGELFF
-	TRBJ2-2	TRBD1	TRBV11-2	TGTGCCAGCAGCCGGACAGGGTTTACCGGGGAGCTGTTTTTT	CASSRTGFTGELFF
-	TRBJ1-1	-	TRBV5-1	TGCGCCAGCAGCTTGAACGAGGGTTTGAACACTGAAGCTTTCTTT	CASSLNEGLNTEAFF
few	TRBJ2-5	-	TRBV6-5	TGTGCCAGCAGGGGAATCCGGGACTCACAAGAGACCCAGTACTTC	CASRGIRDSQETQYF
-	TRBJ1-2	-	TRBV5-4	TGTGCCAGCAGCTTGTGGGAGGGACCCGGCTATGGCTACACCTTC	CASSLWEGPGYGYTF
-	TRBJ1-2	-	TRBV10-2	TGCGCCAGCAGTCGGGACACAACTAACTATGGCTACACCTTC	CASSRDTTNYGYTF
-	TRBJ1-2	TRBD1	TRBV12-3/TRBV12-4	TGTGCCAGCAGTTGGACAGGGCCTCTGGGCTACACCTTC	CASSWTGPLGYTF
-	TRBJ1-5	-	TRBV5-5	TGTGCCAGCAGTAGAGGGGGTAGCAATCAGCCCCAGCATTTT	CASSRGGSNQPQHF